Listed below are T cell receptor beta chains from one sample, sequenced in a study of blood T cell repertoires in COVID-19. The assay was immunoSEQ multiplex PCR, and TCRdb's table has in-frame clones only and misses some. The sample has more than 95,000 clones, approximately 81% seen once. Sequencing input: peripheral blood. The receptors were sampled from a woman in her forties or fifties with acute or convalescent COVID-19. Both conserved end residues are part of each CDR3. The D gene is left open where the match is weak. Clone size, where shown, is once, few, many, or a class for clones that have expanded.

clone_size j_call v_call d_call cdr3_aa cdr3_nt
- TRBJ2-3 TRBV9 - CASSVSSDTQYF TGTGCCAGCAGCGTTAGCAGCGATACGCAGTATTTT
- TRBJ2-3 TRBV9 - CASSLSQGTQYF TGTGCCAGCAGCCTCAGCCAGGGTACGCAGTATTTT
- TRBJ2-3 TRBV5-4 - CASSLNIADTQYF TGTGCCAGCAGCTTGAATATTGCGGATACGCAGTATTTT
few TRBJ1-1 TRBV7-2 TRBD1 CASSTWTGVGTEAFF TGTGCCAGCAGCACATGGACAGGGGTTGGGACTGAAGCTTTCTTT
- TRBJ1-2 TRBV5-1 - CASSLGGSQNYGYTF TGCGCCAGCAGCTTGGGAGGGTCGCAGAACTATGGCTACACCTTC
- TRBJ1-2 TRBV30 - CAWRRGRVDGYTF TGTGCCTGGAGAAGAGGCAGGGTGGATGGCTACACCTTC
- TRBJ1-5 TRBV7-9 - CASSPPGSNQPQHF TGTGCCAGCAGCCCGCCGGGTAGCAATCAGCCCCAGCATTTT
- TRBJ1-1 TRBV5-8 - CASSLAQFNTEAFF TGTGCCAGCAGCTTGGCACAGTTCAACACTGAAGCTTTCTTT
- TRBJ1-1 TRBV10-3 - CAISETDMNTEAFF TGTGCCATCAGTGAAACAGACATGAACACTGAAGCTTTCTTT
- TRBJ2-2 TRBV19 - CASSIEGATGELFF TGTGCCAGTAGTATCGAAGGGGCCACCGGGGAGCTGTTTTTT
- TRBJ2-2 TRBV19 TRBD1 CASSQDRATGELFF TGTGCCAGTAGTCAGGACAGGGCGACCGGGGAGCTGTTTTTT
- TRBJ2-1 TRBV25-1 - CASSQGGTPEQFF TGTGCCAGCAGTCAAGGGGGAACACCTGAGCAGTTCTTC
- TRBJ2-1 TRBV4-1 - CASSHSSWNEQFF TGCGCCAGCAGCCACAGTAGCTGGAATGAGCAGTTCTTC
- TRBJ2-7 TRBV5-6 - CASSFRDEQYF TGTGCCAGCAGCTTCAGGGACGAGCAGTACTTC
- TRBJ2-3 TRBV19 TRBD2 CASSISGGTDTQYF TGTGCCAGTAGTATTAGCGGGGGGACAGATACGCAGTATTTT
once TRBJ2-5 TRBV28 TRBD1 CASTPSGGEETQYF TGTGCCAGCACCCCTTCAGGGGGTGAGGAGACCCAGTACTTC
- TRBJ1-5 TRBV7-9 - CAGSLVGGYSNQPQHF TGTGCCGGCAGCTTAGTCGGCGGCTATAGCAATCAGCCCCAGCATTTT
- TRBJ2-7 TRBV10-3 TRBD1 CAISSPGQGDYEQYF TGTGCCATCAGTTCTCCCGGACAGGGGGATTACGAGCAGTACTTC
- TRBJ1-3 TRBV5-4 TRBD1 CASSSRGTSSGNTIYF TGTGCCAGCAGCTCCAGGGGGACGAGCTCTGGAAACACCATATATTTT
- TRBJ2-1 TRBV7-3 TRBD2 CASSFGTSGERQDEQFF TGTGCCAGCAGCTTCGGGACTAGCGGGGAAAGACAGGATGAGCAGTTCTTC
- TRBJ1-1 TRBV7-3 TRBD1 CASSQGQGGSGTEAFF TGTGCCAGCAGCCAAGGACAGGGAGGGAGCGGCACTGAAGCTTTCTTT
- TRBJ2-1 TRBV7-8 TRBD2 CATAGTSPLNEQFF TGTGCCACCGCCGGGACTAGCCCTCTCAATGAGCAGTTCTTC
- TRBJ2-7 TRBV28 TRBD2 CASSVTSAYEQYF TGTGCCAGCAGTGTGACTAGCGCCTACGAGCAGTACTTC
- TRBJ1-1 TRBV21-1 - CASSKGCRADTEAFF TGTGCCAGCAGCAAAGGATGCAGGGCCGACACTGAAGCTTTCTTT
- TRBJ2-1 TRBV27 - CASSNDFTYNEQFF TGTGCCAGCAGTAATGACTTCACGTACAATGAGCAGTTCTTC
- TRBJ2-3 TRBV20-1 - CSARTGDTQYF TGCAGTGCTAGGACTGGAGATACGCAGTATTTT
- TRBJ1-5 TRBV3-1/TRBV3-2 - CASSQDINQPQHF TGTGCCAGCAGCCAAGATATAAATCAGCCCCAGCATTTT
few TRBJ2-2 TRBV6-6 TRBD2 CASSSQLAANTGELFF TGTGCCAGCAGTTCACAGCTAGCGGCGAACACCGGGGAGCTGTTTTTT
- TRBJ1-1 TRBV7-6 - CASSLSSVRVDTEAFF TGTGCCAGCAGCTTATCGTCGGTTCGGGTGGACACTGAAGCTTTCTTT
- TRBJ2-3 TRBV5-4 - CASSMEAGKDTQYF TGTGCCAGCAGCATGGAGGCGGGGAAGGATACGCAGTATTTT
few TRBJ1-6 TRBV30 - CAWKGVSSYNSPLHF TGTGCCTGGAAGGGGGTTAGCTCCTATAATTCACCCCTCCACTTT
few TRBJ1-2 TRBV10-3 - CAIQTDTYGYTF TGTGCCATCCAGACAGACACTTATGGCTACACCTTC
- TRBJ2-1 TRBV4-1 - CASSQGPGRSGNEQFF TGCGCCAGCAGCCAAGGGCCCGGGAGATCGGGCAATGAGCAGTTCTTC
- TRBJ1-5 TRBV6-5 - CASSRGNQPQHF TGTGCCAGCAGTCGGGGTAATCAGCCCCAGCATTTT
- TRBJ1-5 TRBV20-1 - CSASRQFESNQPQHF TGCAGTGCTAGTAGACAGTTTGAAAGCAATCAGCCCCAGCATTTT
- TRBJ1-5 TRBV19 - CASSSRENQPQHF TGTGCCAGTAGTAGCAGGGAAAATCAGCCCCAGCATTTT
- TRBJ1-1 TRBV27 - CASRLTGRGTEAFF TGTGCCAGCCGACTGACAGGTCGTGGGACTGAAGCTTTCTTT
- TRBJ1-6 TRBV9 - CASSAFQGTESPLHF TGTGCCAGCAGCGCCTTTCAGGGGACGGAGTCACCCCTCCACTTT
- TRBJ2-7 TRBV6-5 - CASRGGQYYEQYF TGTGCCAGCAGGGGGGGACAGTATTACGAGCAGTACTTC
once TRBJ2-5 TRBV2 - CASVSWIGETQYF TGTGCCAGCGTAAGCTGGATCGGGGAGACCCAGTACTTC